These 8 T cell receptor beta chains were all obtained from the same sample, sequenced in a study of beta chain features in type 1 diabetes. Of the isolated RNA, all was reverse transcribed, and so the sequenced material was expressed TCRB transcripts. Sequenced by immunoSEQ multiplex PCR; TCRdb stores in-frame clones only, minus some. The table lists hundreds of thousands of clones, approximately 12% of them singletons. The sample was naive CD4+ T cells from blood. Every receptor here comes from a man younger than 35 in good health.

This sequence joins TRBV19 and TRBJ2-7; D ambiguous. This CDR3 region has 15 residues. CDR1 and CDR2 from the germline V gene are LNHDA and SQIVND (reference sequence). The germline V and J ends were trimmed by 5 bases and 1 base, with 15 bases remaining between them. The CDR3 reads CASSSGSDGSYEQYF. In DNA, the CDR3 is TGTGCCAGTAGTTCCGGCTCCGACGGGTCCTACGAGCAGTACTTC.

This rearrangement joins TRBV28 to TRBJ2-3; tentative D call: TRBD1 (5 bases). This CDR3 region has 15 residues. From germline, CDR1 is MDHEN and CDR2 SYDVKM. V was cut by 7 bases and J by 2 bases, with 16 bases left in between. CDR3: CASTLQDIPTDTQYF. DNA for the CDR3: TGTGCCAGCACCCTACAGGACATACCCACAGATACGCAGTATTTT. The variable domain in full, with the rest retrieved from reference TRBV28 and TRBJ2-3, is DVKVTQSSRYLVKRTGEKVFLECVQDMDHENMFWYRQDPGLGLRLIYFSYDVKMKEKGDIPEGYSVSREKKERFSLILESASTNQTSMYLCASTLQDIPTDTQYFGPGTRLTVL.

This clone was counted only a few times. V and J are TRBV4-1 and TRBJ2-3, with TRBD1 matching over 7 bases. CDR3 length: 15 residues. CDR1 and CDR2 (germline): MGHRA, YSYEKL. J gave up 2 bases and V 2 bases, and 4 bases lay outside the gene matches. CDR3 nucleotide sequence: TGCGCCAGCAGCCAACGGACAGGAACCACAGATACGCAGTATTTT. Translation: CASSQRTGTTDTQYF.

V gene TRBV7-3 combines with J gene TRBJ2-2; 9 bases are a match to TRBD2. The CDR3 contains 17 residues. Germline loops: CDR1 SGHTA, CDR2 FQGTGA. The V and J ends lost 5 bases and 5 bases, in that order; junction bases with no gene match: 12. The CDR3 protein is CASSPPGTSRGTGELFF. The CDR3 DNA reads TGTGCCAGCAGCCCCCCCGGGACTAGCCGAGGGACCGGGGAGCTGTTTTTT. Variable domain in full (rest from reference TRBV7-3 and TRBJ2-2): GAGVSQTPSNKVTEKGKYVELRCDPISGHTALYWYRQSLGQGPEFLIYFQGTGAADDSGLPNDRFFAVRPEGSVSTLKIQRTERGDSAVYLCASSPPGTSRGTGELFFGEGSRLTVL.

The genes are TRBV18 and TRBJ2-2; D is ambiguous. CDR1 and CDR2 (germline): KGHSH, LQKENI. The CDR3 covers 15 residues. V lost 8 bases to trimming and J lost 0 bases, with 13 bases between them. This chain's CDR3 is CASTQQSPNTGELFF. CDR3 bases: TGTGCCAGCACACAGCAATCCCCGAACACCGGGGAGCTGTTTTTT. Complete variable domain (other parts from reference TRBV18 and TRBJ2-2): NAGVMQNPRHLVRRRGQEARLRCSPMKGHSHVYWYRQLPEEGLKFMVYLQKENIIDESGMPKERFSAEFPKEGPSILRIQQVVRGDSAAYFCASTQQSPNTGELFFGEGSRLTVL.

The rearrangement links TRBV28 to TRBJ1-5; 8 bases line up with TRBD1. Germline V CDR1 and CDR2: MDHEN, SYDVKM. Trimming removed 5 bases from V and 5 bases from J; junction bases left unmatched: 5. The CDR3 contains 14 residues. CDR3 nucleotides: TGTGCCAGCAGTCCTGGACAGGGCGATCAGCCCCAGCATTTT. Amino acid sequence: CASSPGQGDQPQHF.

As DNA, the CDR3 is TGTGCCAGCATATGGGGACAGGCTAATTACAATGAGCAGTTCTTC. Protein sequence: CASIWGQANYNEQFF. V usage is TRBV7-8 and J usage is TRBJ2-1, with TRBD1 identical over 8 bases. This CDR3 has 15 amino acids. Looked up from germline, CDR1 is SGHVS and CDR2 is FQNEAQ. Unmatched junction bases numbered 9, after V lost 7 bases and J lost 4 bases.

Only a few counts were recorded for this clone. The V and J genes are TRBV7-9 and TRBJ2-7; no clear D. V shed 1 base and J shed 5 bases, with 15 bases lying between them. Germline-derived CDR1 and CDR2 are SEHNR and FQNEAQ (reference sequence). The CDR3 extends over 15 amino acids. As DNA, the CDR3 is TGTGCCAGCAGCTTAGGTGCCTTACGGTCCCACGAGCAGTACTTC. Residues: CASSLGALRSHEQYF.